This T cell receptor (beta chain) was documented in a study of T cell responses to AZD1222 COVID-19 vaccine. The CDR3 has 16 amino acids. J lost 4 bases, V lost 1 base, and 5 bases had no gene match. Germline CDR1 LGHNA, CDR2 YSLEER. The protocol was immunoSEQ multiplex PCR, while the TCRdb copy is restricted to in-frame clones and leaves out a portion. The table lists some 110,000 clones, more than 75% of them singletons. Source: peripheral blood, taken 28 days after the second AZD1222 dose. The V and J genes are TRBV4-3 and TRBJ2-1, with TRBD1 matching over 9 bases. The source of this sequence is an adult who received the AZD1222 COVID-19 vaccine. CDR3 sequence reads: CASSQGRDRAYNEQFF. CDR3 bases: TGCGCCAGCAGCCAAGGGCGGGACAGGGCGTACAATGAGCAGTTCTTC.